The 2 T cell receptor beta chains reported below all come from one sample, sequenced in a study of CD4+ T cells in melanoma. Clones were read by immunoSEQ multiplex PCR, and TCRdb kept only the in-frame ones, dropping some. Here the sample spans over 130,000 clones, around 90% being singletons. All receptors derive from a human donor with melanoma.

The chain is built from TRBV1 and TRBJ2-5; the table gives TRBD2 as D, unverified against the DNA. TRBV1 counts as a pseudogene. The CDR3 has 20 residues. The CDR3 DNA is TGCACCAGCAGCCAATACCCCCAACTAGCGGGGGGGCCGGGGCAAGAGACCCAGTACTTC. The encoded protein is CTSSQYPQLAGGPGQETQYF.

The J gene is TRBJ1-1, the V gene TRBV5-4; unclear D gene. The germline V gene encodes CDR1 SGHNT and CDR2 YYREEE (reference sequence). The length of the CDR3 is 15 residues. Trimming shortened V by 4 bases and J by 4 bases, and 17 bases separated the two germline ends. DNA for the CDR3: TGTGCCAGCAGCCCCGTCGAGCGGGCATCCACTGAAGCTTTCTTT. Translating gives CASSPVERASTEAFF.